What follows are 32 T cell receptor beta chains derived from one specimen sequenced in a study of blood T cell repertoires in COVID-19 (TCRdb year 2020). Libraries were constructed by the immunoSEQ multiplex PCR assay. TCRdb carries this immuneACCESS record with in-frame sequences only. Its versions omit some clonotypes, under half of them owing to an unresolved V gene in the studies checked, with the rest unexplained. The sample table contains about 160,000 clones; only one count was recorded for roughly nine tenths of them. In total, the top ten clones hold roughly 4% of the sample. The sample taken for sequencing was peripheral blood. These receptors came from a woman in her 70s with acute or convalescent COVID-19.

The gene calls are TRBV29-1 and TRBJ2-3, with D perhaps matching TRBD2 (5 bases). The germline V gene encodes CDR1 SQVTM and CDR2 ANQGSEA. With 0 bases removed from V and 2 bases from J, the gap between germline ends came to 12 bases. CDR3 length equals 15 residues. CDR3 sequence: CSVEEGRGNTDTQYF. The CDR3 DNA reads as TGCAGCGTTGAAGAGGGAAGAGGGAACACAGATACGCAGTATTTT.

The chain employs TRBV5-8 and TRBJ2-7; TRBD1 aligns across 7 bases. The CDR3 runs to 14 residues. V lost 4 bases and J lost 3; bases outside the gene matches: 7. The V gene's germline CDR1 is SGHTS and CDR2 YDEGEE. The CDR3 protein is CASSIYRGRYEQYF. The DNA for the CDR3 is TGTGCCAGCAGCATATACAGGGGACGCTACGAGCAGTACTTC.

The chain uses TRBV12-3 or TRBV12-4 and TRBJ2-7; TRBD2 agrees at 7 bases. The CDR3 is made up of 13 amino acids. V was clipped by 3 bases and J by 7 bases; unmatched bases: 6. The CDR3 DNA is TGTGCCAGCAGTTTGTGGGGAGGGAATGAGCAGTACTTC. Amino acids: CASSLWGGNEQYF.

The V and J genes are TRBV28 and TRBJ1-2; 8 positions agree with TRBD1. In germline, CDR1 is MDHEN, CDR2 SYDVKM. This CDR3 has 14 residues. The V and J ends lost 6 bases and 3 bases, in that order; junction bases with no gene match: 6. CDR3 residues: CASRTVGQDYGYTF. CDR3 nucleotides: TGTGCCAGCAGAACGGTGGGACAGGACTATGGCTACACCTTC.

In this sample, this clone turned up a few times. The chain links TRBV29-1 to TRBJ2-1, with 7 bases identical to TRBD1. This CDR3 comprises 13 residues. J lost 5 bases, V lost 5 bases, and 6 bases had no gene match. Per germline, CDR1 SQVTM and CDR2 ANQGSEA. The DNA for the CDR3 is TGCAGCGTTTACCGGACAGGACACAATGAGCAGTTCTTC. Its translation is CSVYRTGHNEQFF.

V gene TRBV13 combines with J gene TRBJ2-7; a possible D gene is TRBD1 (5 bases). The length of the CDR3 is 15 residues. The V gene lost 4 bases and the J gene lost 7 bases, with 20 bases spanning the gap. CDR1 and CDR2 from the germline V gene are PRHDT and FYEKMQ (reference sequence). The CDR3 sequence is CASSSIPIGVWEQYF. The DNA for the CDR3 is TGTGCCAGCAGCTCTATCCCCATAGGGGTCTGGGAGCAGTACTTC.

The chain recombines TRBV5-1 with TRBJ1-1, with D uncertain. The CDR3 length is 14 residues. The V gene lost 1 base and the J gene lost 2 bases, with 9 bases spanning the gap. Germline V lookup: CDR1 SGHRS, CDR2 YFSETQ. The CDR3 sequence: CASSLLASNTEAFF. The DNA of the CDR3 is TGCGCCAGCAGCTTGTTAGCCTCCAACACTGAAGCTTTCTTT.

The rearrangement links TRBV3-1 (or the pseudogene TRBV3-2) to TRBJ1-5; tentatively, D is TRBD1 (6 bases). V dropped 5 bases and J dropped 3 bases, with 20 bases sitting between them. CDR3 length: 17 amino acids. CDR1 and CDR2 from the germline V gene are LGHDT and YNNKEL (reference sequence). CDR3 region: CASSEITGTRDNQPQHF. As DNA, the CDR3 is TGTGCCAGCAGCGAAATCACCGGGACACGGGACAATCAGCCCCAGCATTTT.

Of note for this clone: Mismatch with germline at one junction end may stem from a read error. The chain combines TRBV4-3 with TRBJ1-2, with 7 bases matching TRBD1. Germline CDR1 and CDR2: LGHNA and YSLEER. This CDR3 is built from 18 residues. In nucleotides, the CDR3 is TGCGCCAGCAGTCAAGAGGCTTTCCGGGACAGACTTAACTATGGCTACACCTTC. Translating gives CASSQEAFRDRLNYGYTF.

Here the CDR3 reads CASSQGIKAQYF. CDR3 DNA: TGTGCCAGCAGCCAGGGCATTAAGGCCCAGTACTTC. The chain recombines TRBV28 with TRBJ2-5, with D tentatively TRBD1 (5 bases). The CDR3 totals 12 residues. Per germline, CDR1 MDHEN and CDR2 SYDVKM. Between the trimmed V and J ends, which lost 6 bases and 9 bases, there was a span of 14 bases.

This rearrangement joins TRBV21-1 to TRBJ2-3; TRBD1 is the table's D call, not checked against the DNA. TRBV21-1 counts as a pseudogene. This CDR3 is built from 16 residues. CDR3: CASSTSGTGSTDTQYF. The CDR3 nucleotides are TGTGCCAGCAGCACCTCCGGGACAGGGTCCACAGATACGCAGTATTTT.

The chain recombines TRBV24-1 with TRBJ2-5; the match to TRBD2 covers 14 bases. CDR1 KGHDR and CDR2 SFDVKD come from the germline V gene. The J segment lost 5 bases and the V segment lost 1 base, leaving 11 bases of the junction unmatched. This CDR3 has 19 amino acids. CDR3 residues: CATSDFLPGLAGAGETQYF. The CDR3, as DNA: TGTGCCACCAGTGATTTTCTCCCGGGACTAGCGGGAGCGGGGGAGACCCAGTACTTC.

The V call is TRBV19, the J call TRBJ2-1, with 7 nucleotides matching TRBD2. Germline V gives CDR1 LNHDA, CDR2 SQIVND (reference sequence). V lost 4 bases, J lost 1 base, and 10 bases stayed unmatched. This CDR3 region has 17 residues. CDR3 sequence: CASSTPGGRRSYNEQFF. CDR3 in DNA: TGTGCCAGTAGTACCCCCGGCGGGAGACGTTCCTACAATGAGCAGTTCTTC.

This chain uses TRBV10-3 with TRBJ2-2; TRBD1 aligns across 7 bases. This CDR3 is 15 amino acids long. Germline V lookup: CDR1 ENHRY, CDR2 SYGVKD. V trimming: 8 bases; J trimming: 4 bases; junction bases outside the gene matches: 10. The DNA for the CDR3 is TGTGCCATCGGTGGGACAGTACCGACCACCGGGGAGCTGTTTTTT. It encodes CAIGGTVPTTGELFF.

This sequence joins TRBV19 and TRBJ2-1; 7 bases are a match to TRBD1. J lost 1 base, V lost 3 bases, and 6 bases had no gene match. The CDR3 totals 16 residues. CDR1 is LNHDA, CDR2 SQIVND, per germline (reference sequence). CDR3 loop: CASSMGQLLSYNEQFF. The DNA for the CDR3 is TGTGCCAGTAGTATGGGACAGCTGTTATCCTACAATGAGCAGTTCTTC.

The genes are TRBV30 and TRBJ1-5; 7 nucleotides align to TRBD1. Germline lookup yields CDR1 GTSNPN and CDR2 SVGIG (reference sequence). Trimming took 3 bases from V and 7 from J; bases not matched to a gene: 9. The CDR3 totals 14 residues. In DNA form, the CDR3 reads TGTGCCTGGAGCGAGACAGGGAACGGGCAGCCCCAGCATTTT. Its translation: CAWSETGNGQPQHF.

The J gene is TRBJ1-5, the V gene TRBV5-8, with TRBD1 matching 12 bases. Germline CDR1 and CDR2: SGHTS and YDEGEE. CDR3 length: 20 amino acids. V dropped 3 bases and J dropped 2; count of bases not matched to a gene: 15. CDR3 DNA: TGTGCCAGCAGCTCAAAAAAAGTGGGACAGGGGGCTTGGGGCAATCAGCCCCAGCATTTT. This codes for CASSSKKVGQGAWGNQPQHF.

The sample holds one count of this clone. The gene calls are TRBV28 and TRBJ1-2, with TRBD1 matching 7 bases. Germline V CDR1 and CDR2: MDHEN, SYDVKM. The CDR3 covers 15 residues. Germline trimming cut 4 bases from V and 3 bases from J; bases unmatched to any gene: 8. The CDR3 loop reads CASSSGGNFDYGYTF. CDR3 coding DNA: TGTGCCAGCAGTTCAGGGGGAAATTTTGACTATGGCTACACCTTC.

This chain links TRBV24-1 with TRBJ2-2; a weak D match, TRBD2 (5 bases). CDR3 length: 14 residues. Germline V gene lookup returns CDR1 KGHDR and CDR2 SFDVKD. Trimming shortened V by 5 bases and J by 0 bases, and 6 bases separated the two germline ends. Written as DNA, the CDR3 is TGTGCCACCAGTGGGACTCCGAACACCGGGGAGCTGTTTTTT. Translated: CATSGTPNTGELFF.

In this sample, this clone turned up once. The chain uses TRBV5-1 and TRBJ1-1; D possibly corresponds to TRBD1 (5 bases). Germline V CDR1 and CDR2: SGHRS, YFSETQ. This CDR3 spans 15 amino acids. V lost 2 bases, J lost 11 bases, and 22 bases lay in between. The CDR3 region is CASSFFTGRGRRAFF. The CDR3 nucleotides are TGCGCCAGCAGCTTTTTTACAGGCCGCGGTCGGCGGGCTTTCTTT.

The count of this clone is one. The V gene is TRBV7-8, the J gene TRBJ1-5; D is unresolved. V gave up 3 bases and J gave up 7 bases, with 10 bases separating them. CDR1 and CDR2 (germline): SGHVS, FQNEAQ. The CDR3 is made up of 13 amino acids. CDR3 amino acids: CASSLTMSQPQHF. As DNA, the CDR3 is TGTGCCAGCAGCTTGACTATGTCCCAGCCCCAGCATTTT.

This chain links TRBV20-1 with TRBJ2-1; no firm D call. Germline V gene lookup returns CDR1 DFQATT and CDR2 SNEGSKA (reference sequence). Between the trimmed V and J ends, which lost 3 bases and 2 bases, there was a span of 26 bases. The CDR3 sequence is 19 residues long. The CDR3: CSASAPRGAPFSTYNEQFF. The CDR3 nucleotides read TGCAGTGCTAGTGCCCCCCGAGGAGCGCCATTTTCTACCTACAATGAGCAGTTCTTC.

This sequence joins TRBV27 and TRBJ1-2; 7 bases are shared with TRBD1. Trimming at V came to 4 bases and at J to 4 bases, leaving 9 bases not matched to a gene. The germline CDR1 and CDR2 sequences are MNHEY and SMNVEV (reference sequence). The CDR3 consists of 15 residues. CDR3 protein: CASSWLSGGGYGYTF. DNA of the CDR3: TGTGCCAGCAGTTGGTTATCAGGGGGTGGCTATGGCTACACCTTC.

J is TRBJ1-5 and V is TRBV19; D not certain. CDR1 is LNHDA and CDR2 is SQIVND in the germline V gene (reference sequence). V shed 6 bases and J shed 1 base, with 13 bases lying between them. The CDR3 length is 15 residues. The CDR3 is CASRIAGTSNQPQHF. The CDR3 nucleotides are TGTGCCAGTAGAATCGCGGGCACGAGCAATCAGCCCCAGCATTTT.

V usage is TRBV7-2 and J usage is TRBJ1-1; TRBD1 might be the D (5 bases). V lost 1 base and J lost 1, with 13 bases in between. This CDR3 has 16 residues. Germline lookup yields CDR1 SGHTA and CDR2 FQGNSA. CDR3 nucleotide sequence: TGTGCCAGCAGCTTAGGCGGCGGAGGGGCGAACACTGAAGCTTTCTTT. This gives the protein CASSLGGGGANTEAFF.

In its sample, this clone was seen once. The chain couples TRBV7-2 to TRBJ2-1, with D maybe TRBD2 (5 bases). CDR1 SGHTA and CDR2 FQGNSA come from the germline V gene. The CDR3 has 14 residues. Trimming cost V 6 bases and J 0 bases, with 9 bases left between them. The CDR3 sequence is CASRQRSSYNEQFF. CDR3 coding DNA: TGTGCCAGCAGGCAGCGGAGCTCCTACAATGAGCAGTTCTTC.

V is TRBV9 and J is TRBJ1-1; possibly TRBD1 for D (5 bases). The CDR3 length is 14 residues. Germline CDR1 is SGDLS and CDR2 is YYNGEE. The ends were cut back, 5 bases at V and 5 bases at J, with 16 bases in the middle. CDR3 protein: CASRPHPGQTEAFF. As DNA, the CDR3 is TGTGCCAGCAGACCTCATCCAGGGCAAACTGAAGCTTTCTTT.

The rearrangement links TRBV7-2 to TRBJ2-1; TRBD1 matches at 7 bases. Germline loops: CDR1 SGHTA, CDR2 FQGNSA. J lost 2 bases, V lost 6 bases, and 7 bases had no gene match. The CDR3 covers 15 residues. The CDR3 sequence is CASRLVGQTYNEQFF. The CDR3 DNA follows: TGTGCCAGCAGACTGGTGGGACAGACCTACAATGAGCAGTTCTTC.

This clone was seen a single time. This chain links TRBV5-6 with TRBJ1-1; TRBD1 aligns across 8 bases. The V gene's germline CDR1 is SGHDT and CDR2 YYEEEE. Trimming took 4 bases from V and 1 from J; bases not matched to a gene: 3. This CDR3 has 14 amino acids. The DNA for the CDR3 is TGTGCCAGCAGCGTGGACAGGGCGAACACTGAAGCTTTCTTT. As protein: CASSVDRANTEAFF. The entire variable domain, with the rest obtained from reference TRBV5-6 and TRBJ1-1, is as follows: DAGVTQSPTHLIKTRGQQVTLRCSPKSGHDTVSWYQQALGQGPQFIFQYYEEEERQRGNFPDRFSGHQFPNYSSELNVNALLLGDSALYLCASSVDRANTEAFFGQGTRLTVV.

V gene TRBV9 combines with J gene TRBJ2-2; the match to TRBD2 covers 10 bases. The germline CDR1 and CDR2 sequences are SGDLS and YYNGEE. Trimming cost V 5 bases and J 6 bases; bases outside gene matches: 4. CDR3 length: 14 amino acids. The CDR3 DNA sequence: TGTGCCAGCAGGGCTAGCGGGAGTTCCGGGGAGCTGTTTTTT. Amino acid sequence: CASRASGSSGELFF.

This chain links TRBV28 with TRBJ1-1; a weak D match, TRBD1 (6 bases). Germline assignment: CDR1 MDHEN and CDR2 SYDVKM. The germline V and J ends were trimmed by 2 bases and 5 bases, with 12 bases remaining between them. CDR3 length: 14 residues. Written as DNA, the CDR3 is TGTGCCAGCAGTTTAATTTGGGGGCGAACTGAAGCTTTCTTT. Its protein is CASSLIWGRTEAFF.

The V and J genes are TRBV28 and TRBJ1-1, with 12 positions matching TRBD1. The ends lost 5 bases at V and 4 bases at J; junction bases unmatched: 5. Germline V gene lookup returns CDR1 MDHEN and CDR2 SYDVKM. This CDR3 is 15 amino acids long. CDR3 residues: CASSHGDRGPTEAFF. The CDR3 DNA follows: TGTGCCAGCAGTCACGGGGACAGGGGGCCCACTGAAGCTTTCTTT.